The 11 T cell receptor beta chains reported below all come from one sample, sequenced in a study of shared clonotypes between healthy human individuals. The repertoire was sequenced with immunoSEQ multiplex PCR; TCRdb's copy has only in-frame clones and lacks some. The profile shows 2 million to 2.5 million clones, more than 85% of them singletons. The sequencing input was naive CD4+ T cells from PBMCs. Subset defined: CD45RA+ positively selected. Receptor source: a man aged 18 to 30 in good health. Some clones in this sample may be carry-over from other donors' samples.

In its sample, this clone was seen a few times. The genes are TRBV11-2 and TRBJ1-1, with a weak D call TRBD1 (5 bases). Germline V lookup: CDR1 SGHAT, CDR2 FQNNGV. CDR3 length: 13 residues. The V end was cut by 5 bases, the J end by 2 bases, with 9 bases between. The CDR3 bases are TGTGCCAGCAGCAGAGGGGTAAACACTGAAGCTTTCTTT. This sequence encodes CASSRGVNTEAFF.

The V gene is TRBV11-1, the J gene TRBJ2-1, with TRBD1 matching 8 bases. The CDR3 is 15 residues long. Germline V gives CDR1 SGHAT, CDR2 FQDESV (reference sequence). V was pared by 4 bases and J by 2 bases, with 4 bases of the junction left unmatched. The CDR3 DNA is TGTGCCAGCAGCTCCGGACAGGGAGCCTACAATGAGCAGTTCTTC. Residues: CASSSGQGAYNEQFF.

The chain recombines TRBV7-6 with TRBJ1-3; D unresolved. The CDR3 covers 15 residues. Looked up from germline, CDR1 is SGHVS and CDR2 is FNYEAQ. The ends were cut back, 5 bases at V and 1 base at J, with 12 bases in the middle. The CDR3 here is CASSVGPDSGNTIYF. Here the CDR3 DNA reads TGTGCCAGCAGCGTCGGCCCGGATTCTGGAAACACCATATATTTT.

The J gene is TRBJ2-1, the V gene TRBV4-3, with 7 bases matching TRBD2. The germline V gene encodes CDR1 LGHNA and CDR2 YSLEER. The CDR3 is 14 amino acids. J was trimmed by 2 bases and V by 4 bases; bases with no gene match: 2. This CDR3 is CASSPSGTYNEQFF. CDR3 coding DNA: TGCGCCAGCAGCCCGAGCGGGACCTACAATGAGCAGTTCTTC.

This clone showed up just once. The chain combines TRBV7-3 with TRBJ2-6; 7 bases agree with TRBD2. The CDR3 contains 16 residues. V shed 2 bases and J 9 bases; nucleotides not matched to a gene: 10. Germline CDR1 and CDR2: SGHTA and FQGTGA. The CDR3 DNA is TGTGCCAGCAGCTTAGCGGGAGTCCCTGGCGTCAACGTCCTGACTTTC. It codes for CASSLAGVPGVNVLTF.

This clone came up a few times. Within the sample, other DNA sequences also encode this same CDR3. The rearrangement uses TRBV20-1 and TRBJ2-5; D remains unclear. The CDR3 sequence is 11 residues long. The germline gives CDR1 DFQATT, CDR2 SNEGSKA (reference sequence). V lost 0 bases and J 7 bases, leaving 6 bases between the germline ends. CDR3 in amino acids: CSARDRGTQYF. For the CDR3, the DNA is TGCAGTGCTAGAGATCGCGGGACCCAGTACTTC.

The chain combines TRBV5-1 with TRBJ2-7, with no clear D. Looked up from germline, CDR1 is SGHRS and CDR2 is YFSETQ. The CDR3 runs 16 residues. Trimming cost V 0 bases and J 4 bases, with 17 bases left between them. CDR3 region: CASSLAGLGISYEQYF. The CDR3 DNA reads TGCGCCAGCAGCTTGGCCGGATTAGGGATCTCTTACGAGCAGTACTTC.

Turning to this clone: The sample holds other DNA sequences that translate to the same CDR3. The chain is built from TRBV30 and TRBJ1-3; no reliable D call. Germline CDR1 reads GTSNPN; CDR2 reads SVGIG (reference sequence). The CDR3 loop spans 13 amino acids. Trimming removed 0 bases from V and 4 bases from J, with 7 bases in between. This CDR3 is CAWSVSLGNTIYF. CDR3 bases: TGTGCCTGGAGTGTATCCCTCGGAAACACCATATATTTT.

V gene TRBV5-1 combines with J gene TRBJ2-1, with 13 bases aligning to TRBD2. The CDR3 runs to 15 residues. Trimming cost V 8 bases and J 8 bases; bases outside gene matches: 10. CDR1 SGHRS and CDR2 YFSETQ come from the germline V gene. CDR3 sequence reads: CASSLGTSGIYEQFF. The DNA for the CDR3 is TGCGCCAGTTCCCTCGGGACTAGCGGGATTTATGAGCAGTTCTTC.

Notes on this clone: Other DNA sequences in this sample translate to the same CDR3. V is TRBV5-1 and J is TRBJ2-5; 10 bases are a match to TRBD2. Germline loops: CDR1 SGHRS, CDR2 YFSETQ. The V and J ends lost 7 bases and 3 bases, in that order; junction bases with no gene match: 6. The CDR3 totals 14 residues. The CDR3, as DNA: TGCGCCAGCTCCCTCCTAGCGGGGGAAGAGACCCAGTACTTC. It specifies CASSLLAGEETQYF.

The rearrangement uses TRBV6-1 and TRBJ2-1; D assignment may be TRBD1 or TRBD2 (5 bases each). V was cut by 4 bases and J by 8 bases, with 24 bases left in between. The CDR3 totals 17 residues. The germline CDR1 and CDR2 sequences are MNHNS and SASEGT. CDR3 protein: CASSARVWGRTVDEQFF. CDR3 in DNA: TGTGCCAGCAGTGCCCGGGTATGGGGGAGAACCGTCGATGAGCAGTTCTTC.